One and the same sample provided the 20 T cell receptor beta chains below, sequenced in a study of shared clonotypes between healthy human individuals. Sequencing was performed with immunoSEQ multiplex PCR; in TCRdb, only in-frame clones are kept and a portion is missing. The sample holds about half a million clones, over 70% seen once. Sequenced material: PBMCs. Source of these receptors: a woman between 35 and 50 years old in good health. Some clones in this sample may be carry-over from other donors' samples.

The rearrangement uses TRBV14 and TRBJ2-5; 13 bases map to TRBD2. This CDR3 contains 17 residues. The germline CDR1 and CDR2 sequences are SGHDN and FVKESK. Trimming at V came to 1 base and at J to 4 bases, leaving 6 bases not matched to a gene. CDR3 amino acids: CASSQATSGRAAETQYF. In nucleotides, the CDR3 is TGTGCCAGCAGCCAAGCCACTAGCGGGAGGGCCGCAGAGACCCAGTACTTC.

This clone was found a few times. A read error likely explains this, since a far larger clone differs by one base. Other DNA sequences in the sample encode the same CDR3. The chain couples TRBV25-1 to TRBJ1-4; 8 bases match TRBD1. Germline CDR1 reads MGHDK; CDR2 reads SYGVNS. This CDR3 has 15 amino acids. CDR3 residues: CASSEYTGGNEKLFF. For the CDR3, the DNA is TGTGCTAGCAGTGAATATACAGGGGGAAATGAAAAACTGTTTTTT.

Regarding this clone: Given a far larger clone just one base away, this is likely a sequencing read error. The DNA for the CDR3 is TGTGCCAGCAGTTTAGGCGGCGTGGGGTATCAGCCCCAGCATTTT. Translation: CASSLGGVGYQPQHF. V gene TRBV28 combines with J gene TRBJ1-5; D is ambiguous. The CDR3 is 15 residues long. The germline V gene encodes CDR1 MDHEN and CDR2 SYDVKM. V lost 2 bases and J 5 bases, leaving 13 bases between the germline ends.

With regard to this clone: This sample includes further DNA sequences coding for the same CDR3. The chain joins TRBV5-1 to TRBJ1-2; no firm D call. Trimming pared 0 bases from V and 2 bases from J, leaving 5 bases between. CDR1 is SGHRS and CDR2 is YFSETQ in the germline V gene. The CDR3 extends over 13 amino acids. This CDR3 reads CASSLGQNYGYTF. CDR3 nucleotides: TGCGCCAGCAGCTTGGGCCAGAACTATGGCTACACCTTC.

V and J are TRBV6-5 and TRBJ1-1; D is unresolved. Germline V gene sequence: CDR1 MNHEY, CDR2 SVGAGI. V shed 2 bases and J shed 2 bases, with 6 bases lying between them. The CDR3 contains 13 residues. The CDR3 sequence is CASSYTSNTEAFF. CDR3 bases: TGTGCCAGCAGTTACACAAGTAACACTGAAGCTTTCTTT.

V gene TRBV30 combines with J gene TRBJ2-7; 11 bases are a match to TRBD2. The CDR3 length is 15 residues. Trimming at V came to 2 bases and at J to 6 bases, leaving 9 bases not matched to a gene. CDR1 is GTSNPN, CDR2 SVGIG, per germline (reference sequence). In DNA, the CDR3 is TGTGCCTGGAGTATACTAGCGGGGGTGTCGGGCGAGCAGTACTTC. It codes for CAWSILAGVSGEQYF.

This sequence joins TRBV7-2 and TRBJ2-5; 10 bases match TRBD1. V shed 5 bases, J shed 6 bases, and the junction held 9 bases outside the gene matches. The CDR3 runs 15 residues. Germline CDR1 reads SGHTA; CDR2 reads FQGNSA. CDR3 region: CASSRGQGGAKTQYF. The CDR3 DNA is TGTGCCAGCAGCCGAGGACAGGGGGGGGCGAAGACCCAGTACTTC.

The rearrangement joins TRBV19 to TRBJ2-7; D possibly corresponds to TRBD2 (6 bases). Trimming stripped 5 bases from V and 3 bases from J, with 14 bases between. The CDR3 length is 14 residues. Per the germline V gene, CDR1 is LNHDA and CDR2 is SQIVND (reference sequence). This chain's CDR3 is CASSLAGSRYEQYF. The CDR3 coding sequence is TGTGCCAGTAGTCTCGCCGGGAGTCGCTACGAGCAGTACTTC.

The V call is TRBV19, the J call TRBJ2-7; weak D call: TRBD1 (5 bases). The CDR3 contains 14 residues. Trimming pared 5 bases from V and 0 bases from J, leaving 11 bases between. CDR1 is LNHDA, CDR2 SQIVND, per germline (reference sequence). The CDR3 nucleotides read TGTGCCAGTAGTTCCCGACAGCGCTCCTACGAGCAGTACTTC. Amino acids: CASSSRQRSYEQYF.

V usage is TRBV7-6 and J usage is TRBJ2-7; weak D call: TRBD1 (6 bases). The CDR3 sequence is 15 residues long. Looked up from germline, CDR1 is SGHVS and CDR2 is FNYEAQ. V was pared by 0 bases and J by 3 bases, with 12 bases between. The CDR3 region is CASSLAPNRDYEQYF. The CDR3 DNA reads TGTGCCAGCAGCTTAGCGCCGAACAGGGACTACGAGCAGTACTTC.

With regard to this clone: A far larger clone is a single base away, which makes a read error likely. The identical CDR3 is also encoded by other nucleotide sequences in the sample. In DNA, the CDR3 is TGTGCCAGCAGTTGGGACAGGGCTTCTGGAAACACCATATACTTT. The encoded protein is CASSWDRASGNTIYF. The rearrangement joins TRBV6-6 to TRBJ1-3; TRBD1 agrees at 9 bases. CDR3 length: 15 residues. Germline CDR1 MNHNY, CDR2 SVGAGI (reference sequence).

This chain connects TRBV19 to TRBJ1-5, with D perhaps TRBD1 (6 bases). Trimming took 2 bases from V and 3 from J, leaving 14 bases between them. CDR3 length equals 16 residues. CDR1 and CDR2 from the germline V gene are LNHDA and SQIVND (reference sequence). DNA of the CDR3: TGTGCCAGTAGTATAATAACGACAGGCAACAATCAGCCCCAGCATTTT. Amino acid sequence: CASSIITTGNNQPQHF. The complete variable domain, with remaining parts taken from reference TRBV19 and TRBJ1-5, reads DGGITQSPKYLFRKEGQNVTLSCEQNLNHDAMYWYRQDPGQGLRLIYYSQIVNDFQKGDIAEGYSVSREKKESFPLTVTSAQKNPTAFYLCASSIITTGNNQPQHFGDGTRLSIL.

CDR3 sequence: CASSLAPILAPSGNEQFF. Here the CDR3 DNA reads TGTGCCAGCAGCCTCGCCCCCATTCTAGCGCCGAGTGGTAATGAGCAGTTCTTC. The V call is TRBV7-3, the J call TRBJ2-1; D might be TRBD2 (6 bases). V lost 5 bases and J 7 bases, leaving 27 bases between the germline ends. Germline V CDR1 and CDR2: SGHTA, FQGTGA. There are 18 residues in the CDR3. Full variable domain (rest looked up from reference TRBV7-3 and TRBJ2-1): GAGVSQTPSNKVTEKGKYVELRCDPISGHTALYWYRQSLGQGPEFLIYFQGTGAADDSGLPNDRFFAVRPEGSVSTLKIQRTERGDSAVYLCASSLAPILAPSGNEQFFGPGTRLTVL.

V usage is TRBV7-6 and J usage is TRBJ2-3, with TRBD2 matching over 8 bases. In germline, CDR1 is SGHVS, CDR2 FNYEAQ. This CDR3 has 18 amino acids. J was trimmed by 0 bases and V by 2 bases; bases with no gene match: 10. CDR3 nucleotides: TGTGCCAGCAGCTTATCCGGGACTAGTAGGTCTAGCACAGATACGCAGTATTTT. This encodes CASSLSGTSRSSTDTQYF.

In the case of this clone: A far more abundant clone sits one base away, making this likely a read error. In the same sample, other DNA sequences code for this CDR3. The CDR3 DNA follows: TGTGCCAGCACAGGAGGGTTTGAAGCTTTCTTT. Protein sequence: CASTGGFEAFF. The chain employs TRBV28 and TRBJ1-1, with unresolved D. Germline CDR1 reads MDHEN; CDR2 reads SYDVKM. V lost 7 bases, J lost 7 bases, and 10 bases lay in between. The CDR3 spans 11 residues.

The rearrangement links TRBV18 to TRBJ1-1, with D possibly matching TRBD1 (6 bases). V lost 1 base and J 1 base, leaving 16 bases between the germline ends. The CDR3 totals 17 residues. Germline V gives CDR1 KGHSH, CDR2 LQKENI. In nucleotides, the CDR3 is TGTGCCAGCTCACCACGCAGGGGTGGCGGTCAGAACACTGAAGCTTTCTTT. Translated, it gives CASSPRRGGGQNTEAFF.

A note on this clone: This likely traces to a read error, being one base from a far larger clone. At the DNA level, this CDR3 is encoded by other sequences in the same sample as well. DNA of the CDR3: TGTGCCAGCAGCGAGGCAGGTTATTCCTACGAGCAGTACTTC. Its translation is CASSEAGYSYEQYF. The J gene is TRBJ2-7, the V gene TRBV2; D not resolved. Germline values: CDR1 SNHLY, CDR2 FYNNEI. There are 14 residues in the CDR3. Trimming left V 6 bases short and J 1 base short, with 13 bases between.

J is TRBJ2-3 and V is TRBV28; D might be TRBD1 (6 bases). This CDR3 has 15 amino acids. The V gene lost 3 bases and the J gene lost 0 bases, with 10 bases spanning the gap. Germline loops: CDR1 MDHEN, CDR2 SYDVKM. CDR3 loop: CASSFKGVSTDTQYF. The CDR3 DNA reads as TGTGCCAGCAGTTTCAAGGGGGTTAGCACAGATACGCAGTATTTT.

The V gene is TRBV6-6, the J gene TRBJ2-1; TRBD2 agrees at 9 bases. The CDR3 consists of 14 residues. Unmatched junction bases numbered 4, after V lost 5 bases and J lost 5 bases. Germline V gene lookup returns CDR1 MNHNY and CDR2 SVGAGI (reference sequence). In DNA form, the CDR3 reads TGTGCCAGCAGTAGGACTAGCGCTGACAATGAGCAGTTCTTC. Translated, it gives CASSRTSADNEQFF.

This chain joins TRBV5-1 and TRBJ2-2; 7 positions agree with TRBD1. The J segment lost 4 bases and the V segment lost 4 bases, leaving 7 bases of the junction unmatched. Germline V gene data show CDR1 as SGHRS and CDR2 as YFSETQ. This CDR3 is built from 15 residues. CDR3 coding DNA: TGCGCCAGCAGCCCCCAGGCAGGGGGCACCGGGGAGCTGTTTTTT. Protein: CASSPQAGGTGELFF.